What follows are 25 T cell receptor beta chains derived from one specimen sequenced in a study of T cells in Graves' hyperthyroidism and ophthalmopathy. Amplified regions were TCR beta CDR3 sequences from RNA transcripts. The HTBI primer set drove a first-round RT-PCR of the TCR CDR3. TCRdb re-called the multiplex PCR reads through MiXCR, storing one row per CDR3 protein. The table includes around 290,000 distinct CDR3 sequences, about 17% detected once. The material sequenced was blood. The receptor source for this set is an older woman with Graves' ophthalmopathy.

The chain joins TRBV28 to TRBJ1-2, with D hard to call. Germline V lookup: CDR1 MDHEN, CDR2 SYDVKM. V was cut by 6 bases and J by 9 bases, with 11 bases left in between. This CDR3 region has 11 residues. In DNA, the CDR3 is TGTGCCAGCAGCCTAGGGATTAGCTACACCTTC. It specifies CASSLGISYTF.

There are many counts of this clonotype. The chain recombines TRBV27 with TRBJ1-2; possibly TRBD1 for D (5 bases). Germline V gene lookup returns CDR1 MNHEY and CDR2 SMNVEV (reference sequence). The CDR3 runs to 13 residues. The ends were cut back, 2 bases at V and 4 bases at J, with 8 bases in the middle. CDR3 nucleotides: TGTGCCAGCAGTTTAGGGGCGGTCTATGGCTACACCTTC. Translation gives CASSLGAVYGYTF.

J is TRBJ2-2 and V is TRBV19; D call uncertain. V gave up 2 bases and J gave up 4 bases, with 11 bases separating them. Germline V gene lookup returns CDR1 LNHDA and CDR2 SQIVND (reference sequence). This CDR3 has 15 residues. The CDR3 bases are TGTGCCAGTAGTATATCAGGTCAGCGCACCGGGGAGCTGTTTTTT. It is translated as CASSISGQRTGELFF.

This clonotype was detected many times. The V and J genes are TRBV30 and TRBJ2-1; the D gene could be TRBD1 or TRBD2 (6 bases each). V lost 0 bases and J lost 4, with 10 bases in between. Germline CDR1 GTSNPN, CDR2 SVGIG (reference sequence). The CDR3 is 14 amino acids. CDR3 in amino acids: CAWSVLGGYNEQFF. The CDR3 DNA follows: TGTGCCTGGAGTGTCCTAGGGGGGTACAATGAGCAGTTCTTC.

Ten or more counts support this clonotype. The genes are TRBV9 and TRBJ1-1; D not certain. CDR3 length equals 13 residues. From germline, CDR1 is SGDLS and CDR2 YYNGEE. The V end was cut by 0 bases, the J end by 9 bases, with 12 bases between. Here the CDR3 DNA reads TGTGCCAGCAGCGTAGGGTTCGTCGGCCAAGCTTTCTTT. As protein: CASSVGFVGQAFF.

This clonotype was observed a few times. The V call is TRBV10-3, the J call TRBJ1-6, with D uncertain. The germline CDR1 and CDR2 sequences are ENHRY and SYGVKD. The CDR3 extends over 13 amino acids. The V end lost 3 bases, the J end lost 9 bases, and 9 bases lay between the germline ends. The CDR3 nucleotides are TGTGCCATCAGTGATTCTAGTCGTTCACCCCTCCACTTT. Translated: CAISDSSRSPLHF.

This clonotype has just a few counts. The chain combines TRBV19 with TRBJ1-1; D unresolved. The CDR3 is 12 amino acids. V lost 8 bases and J lost 4, with 11 bases in between. The germline V gene has CDR1 LNHDA and CDR2 SQIVND (reference sequence). The chain's CDR3 is CASLNRGTEAFF. CDR3 in DNA: TGTGCCAGTCTTAACAGAGGCACTGAAGCTTTCTTT. Supplemented by reference TRBV19 and TRBJ1-1, the full variable domain reads DGGITQSPKYLFRKEGQNVTLSCEQNLNHDAMYWYRQDPGQGLRLIYYSQIVNDFQKGDIAEGYSVSREKKESFPLTVTSAQKNPTAFYLCASLNRGTEAFFGQGTRLTVV.

This clonotype was seen ten or more times. The chain couples TRBV12-3 or TRBV12-4 to TRBJ1-1, with D perhaps matching TRBD1 (5 bases). This CDR3 comprises 14 residues. Trimming removed 6 bases at V and 3 bases at J, with 14 bases between. The DNA for the CDR3 is TGTGCCAGCAGCCCTCTGGGGGTCTACACTGAAGCTTTCTTT. This encodes CASSPLGVYTEAFF.

This clonotype was counted ten times or more. V usage is TRBV9 and J usage is TRBJ2-7; TRBD2 aligns across 7 bases. The CDR3 is 15 amino acids. CDR1 is SGDLS and CDR2 is YYNGEE in the germline V gene. The V and J ends lost 0 bases and 1 base, in that order; junction bases with no gene match: 4. The CDR3, as DNA: TGTGCCAGCAGCGTAGAAGCGGGAAGGTCCTACGAGCAGTACTTC. It translates to CASSVEAGRSYEQYF.

This chain joins TRBV9 and TRBJ2-2, with 7 nucleotides matching TRBD2. CDR1 and CDR2 (germline): SGDLS, YYNGEE. V lost 4 bases to trimming and J lost 7 bases; unmatched junction nucleotides: 13. This CDR3 contains 16 residues. The CDR3 coding sequence is TGTGCCAGCAGCCCCAGCTTGGGAGGGGCTATCGGGGAGCTGTTTTTT. Translated, it gives CASSPSLGGAIGELFF.

Ten or more counts support this clonotype. V is TRBV28 and J is TRBJ1-5; a possible D gene is TRBD1 (5 bases). Germline values: CDR1 MDHEN, CDR2 SYDVKM. V was clipped by 4 bases and J by 3 bases, with 16 bases between them. CDR3 size: 16 residues. The CDR3 is CASSYHDQGPNQPQHF. CDR3 in DNA: TGTGCCAGCAGTTATCACGATCAGGGACCCAATCAGCCCCAGCATTTT. Filled out from reference TRBV28 and TRBJ1-5, the complete variable domain reads DVKVTQSSRYLVKRTGEKVFLECVQDMDHENMFWYRQDPGLGLRLIYFSYDVKMKEKGDIPEGYSVSREKKERFSLILESASTNQTSMYLCASSYHDQGPNQPQHFGDGTRLSIL.

This clonotype has only a few counts. The chain couples TRBV4-2 to TRBJ1-4; D gene uncertain. Germline lookup yields CDR1 LGHNA and CDR2 YNFKEQ. CDR3 size: 14 residues. V lost 1 base and J lost 3, with 6 bases in between. CDR3 region: CASSQAGSNEKLFF. In DNA, the CDR3 is TGTGCCAGCAGCCAAGCGGGGTCTAATGAAAAACTGTTTTTT.

This rearrangement joins TRBV5-1 to TRBJ1-6, with D perhaps matching TRBD1 (5 bases). This CDR3 is built from 14 residues. V was trimmed by 6 bases and J by 10 bases, leaving 17 bases between them. The germline V gene encodes CDR1 SGHRS and CDR2 YFSETQ. CDR3 loop: CASTESRAGSPLHF. CDR3 DNA sequence: TGCGCCAGCACTGAATCCAGGGCAGGCTCACCCCTCCACTTT.

The chain uses TRBV5-1 and TRBJ2-3; TRBD2 is a possible D gene (6 bases). Germline CDR1 reads SGHRS; CDR2 reads YFSETQ. The CDR3 runs to 13 residues. V lost 7 bases and J 1 base, leaving 10 bases between the germline ends. In nucleotides, the CDR3 is TGCGCCAGCGGCCCGGGAGGCACAGATACGCAGTATTTT. This sequence encodes CASGPGGTDTQYF.

This clonotype was picked up many times. V usage is TRBV5-1 and J usage is TRBJ2-4; a weak D match, TRBD1 (5 bases). Trimming left V 2 bases short and J 5 bases short, with 11 bases between. The CDR3 has 14 amino acids. CDR1 is SGHRS, CDR2 YFSETQ, per germline. In DNA, the CDR3 is TGCGCCAGCAGCTTTAATGTAGGGGAAAACATTCAGTACTTC. Translated, it gives CASSFNVGENIQYF.

At least ten counts were recorded for this clonotype. This chain uses TRBV12-3 or TRBV12-4 with TRBJ2-3; TRBD2 is a possible D gene (6 bases). The CDR3 consists of 20 residues. Trimming stripped 7 bases from V and 1 base from J, with 30 bases between. CDR3 nucleotides: TGTGCCAGCAAATCCAGAGCCCCGGGACTCCCCCGAGGGGGCACAGATACGCAGTATTTT. It specifies CASKSRAPGLPRGGTDTQYF.

This clonotype was recorded many times. V usage is TRBV20-1 and J usage is TRBJ1-5; possible D gene TRBD1, 6 bases. V shed 6 bases and J shed 6 bases, with 18 bases lying between them. Germline V gene lookup returns CDR1 DFQATT and CDR2 SNEGSKA (reference sequence). The length of the CDR3 is 14 residues. In DNA, the CDR3 is TGCAGTGCCCAGGGGAGCCGGGAAGGTCAGCCCCAGCATTTT. It specifies CSAQGSREGQPQHF.

The rearrangement links TRBV28 to TRBJ2-4; D is undetermined. Trimming shortened V by 7 bases and J by 0 bases, and 7 bases separated the two germline ends. The CDR3 is 13 amino acids. Per the germline V gene, CDR1 is MDHEN and CDR2 is SYDVKM. CDR3: CASTTLAKNIQYF. CDR3 in DNA: TGTGCCAGCACTACGTTAGCCAAAAACATTCAGTACTTC. Full variable domain (outside the CDR3, taken from reference TRBV28 and TRBJ2-4): DVKVTQSSRYLVKRTGEKVFLECVQDMDHENMFWYRQDPGLGLRLIYFSYDVKMKEKGDIPEGYSVSREKKERFSLILESASTNQTSMYLCASTTLAKNIQYFGAGTRLSVL.

This clonotype was seen only a few times. The chain joins TRBV6-5 to TRBJ2-7; the D is unclear. Trimming removed 0 bases from V and 1 base from J, with 7 bases in between. CDR3 length: 14 amino acids. Germline V lookup: CDR1 MNHEY, CDR2 SVGAGI. The chain's CDR3 is CASSYSGSSYEQYF. The CDR3 nucleotides are TGTGCCAGCAGTTACTCGGGCAGTTCCTACGAGCAGTACTTC.

J is TRBJ1-5 and V is TRBV25-1; no reliable D call. V was pared by 6 bases and J by 2 bases, with 14 bases between. Germline V CDR1 and CDR2: MGHDK, SYGVNS. The length of the CDR3 is 15 residues. The CDR3 loop is CASRESGGGNQPQHF. The CDR3 coding sequence is TGTGCCAGCAGAGAGAGCGGTGGAGGCAATCAGCCCCAGCATTTT. The full variable domain, rest sourced from reference TRBV25-1 and TRBJ1-5, is EADIYQTPRYLVIGTGKKITLECSQTMGHDKMYWYQQDPGMELHLIHYSYGVNSTEKGDLSSESTVSRIRTEHFPLTLESARPSHTSQYLCASRESGGGNQPQHFGDGTRLSIL.

The rearrangement joins TRBV5-1 to TRBJ1-3; D not certain. V lost 0 bases to trimming and J lost 1 base, with 14 bases between them. There are 17 residues in the CDR3. The germline gives CDR1 SGHRS, CDR2 YFSETQ. The CDR3 region has the DNA TGCGCCAGCAGCTTGGTCCCAGCTACGATTTCTGGAAACACCATATATTTT. Protein: CASSLVPATISGNTIYF.

This clonotype was observed at least ten times. The chain joins TRBV27 to TRBJ2-1, with 7 nucleotides matching TRBD2. J lost 3 bases, V lost 1 base, and 6 bases had no gene match. Germline V CDR1 and CDR2: MNHEY, SMNVEV (reference sequence). This CDR3 contains 16 residues. In DNA form, the CDR3 reads TGTGCCAGCAGTTTATATGCGGGAGTTAGCTACAATGAGCAGTTCTTC. Amino acids: CASSLYAGVSYNEQFF.

This clonotype was counted many times. V usage is TRBV7-9 and J usage is TRBJ1-1; D not resolved. CDR3 length: 13 amino acids. The germline V gene encodes CDR1 SEHNR and CDR2 FQNEAQ (reference sequence). Trimming cost V 5 bases and J 5 bases, with 12 bases left between them. This CDR3 is CASSLVEGTEAFF. In DNA, the CDR3 is TGTGCCAGCAGCCTAGTAGAAGGGACTGAAGCTTTCTTT.

This clonotype was seen ten or more times. The chain has TRBV5-1 and TRBJ1-3; D is uncertain. The germline V and J ends were trimmed by 0 bases and 0 bases, with 7 bases remaining between them. Per the germline V gene, CDR1 is SGHRS and CDR2 is YFSETQ. The CDR3 totals 15 residues. CDR3 nucleotides: TGCGCCAGCAGCTTGGAGCAGGTCTCTGGAAACACCATATATTTT. The encoded protein is CASSLEQVSGNTIYF.

This clonotype has at least ten counts. V and J are TRBV20-1 and TRBJ2-1, with D unclear. The length of the CDR3 is 15 residues. The V end was cut by 4 bases, the J end by 0 bases, with 13 bases between. Looked up from germline, CDR1 is DFQATT and CDR2 is SNEGSKA (reference sequence). CDR3 sequence reads: CSAKTTASSYNEQFF. In nucleotides, the CDR3 is TGCAGTGCTAAGACCACAGCGTCCTCCTACAATGAGCAGTTCTTC.